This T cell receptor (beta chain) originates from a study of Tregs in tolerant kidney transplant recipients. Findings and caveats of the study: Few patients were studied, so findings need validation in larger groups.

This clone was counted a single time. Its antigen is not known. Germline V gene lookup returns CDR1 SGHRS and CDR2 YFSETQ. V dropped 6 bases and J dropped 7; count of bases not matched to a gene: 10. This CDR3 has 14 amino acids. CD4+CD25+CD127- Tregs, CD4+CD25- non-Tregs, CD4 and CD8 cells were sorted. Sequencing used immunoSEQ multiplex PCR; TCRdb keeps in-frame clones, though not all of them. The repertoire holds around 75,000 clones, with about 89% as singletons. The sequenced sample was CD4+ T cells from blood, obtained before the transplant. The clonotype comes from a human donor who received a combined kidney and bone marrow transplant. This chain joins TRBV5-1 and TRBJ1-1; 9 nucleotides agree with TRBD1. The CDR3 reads CASTRTGDTNEAFF. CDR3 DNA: TGCGCCAGCACTCGGACAGGGGATACGAATGAAGCTTTCTTT.